This T cell receptor beta chain came from a study of identical twins. MiXCR, applied by TCRdb to the 5' RACE reads, yields one record per CDR3 protein. Here the sample spans fewer than 500,000 distinct CDR3 sequences, 20% to 25% being singletons. This clonotype was found once. This CDR3 comprises 17 residues. The ends lost 3 bases at V and 8 bases at J; junction bases unmatched: 10. From germline, CDR1 is SGDLS and CDR2 YYNGEE. These records were also assigned to another study, of T cells expressing NK-cell markers.

This clonotype was sampled from a woman younger than 35 in good health. The sample consisted of CD4+ T cells sorted from blood. The rearrangement links TRBV9 to TRBJ1-6, with 11 bases matching TRBD1. CDR3 nucleotide sequence: TGTGCCAGCAGCGCGGGACAGGGGGGACTTACTTATTCACCCCTCCACTTT. This gives the protein CASSAGQGGLTYSPLHF.